The 13 T cell receptor beta chains presented below share a single source sample, sequenced in a study of T cells after yellow fever vaccination. TCRdb reprocessed the 5' RACE reads with MiXCR, giving one entry per CDR3 protein. The sample shows some 390,000 distinct CDR3 sequences, 6% to 8% of them seen only once. Sample: PBMCs, taken 5 days after the yellow fever booster vaccination. These receptors were taken from a man aged 30-40 years who received the YFV17D yellow fever vaccine.

This clonotype was counted at least ten times. This chain uses TRBV7-3 with TRBJ2-1; 14 bases agree with TRBD2. The CDR3 contains 16 residues. V dropped 4 bases and J dropped 8; count of bases not matched to a gene: 7. Germline values: CDR1 SGHTA, CDR2 FQGTGA. Here the CDR3 DNA reads TGTGCCAGCAGCTCCCGACTAGCGGGAGGGCGCCATGAGCAGTTCTTC. This translates into CASSSRLAGGRHEQFF.

V usage is TRBV27 and J usage is TRBJ2-7; D is unresolved. There are 13 residues in the CDR3. Deletions cut 3 bases from V and 8 bases from J, with 14 bases between. In germline, CDR1 is MNHEY, CDR2 SMNVEV (reference sequence). CDR3 sequence: CASSFLTSFQQYF. In nucleotides, the CDR3 is TGTGCCAGCAGTTTTTTGACAAGTTTTCAGCAGTACTTC.

This clonotype was detected a few times. DNA for the CDR3: TGCGCCAGCAAAGCGGGAGGATCGAACACCGGGGAGCTGTTTTTT. It is translated as CASKAGGSNTGELFF. V is TRBV5-1 and J is TRBJ2-2, with 9 bases fitting TRBD2. The V gene end was trimmed by 6 bases and the J gene end by 0 bases; junction bases not matched to a gene: 3. CDR3 length equals 15 residues. Germline values: CDR1 SGHRS, CDR2 YFSETQ.

This clonotype was observed a few times. This sequence joins TRBV4-3 and TRBJ2-3; 10 bases line up with TRBD2. CDR3 length equals 17 residues. J was trimmed by 6 bases and V by 0 bases; bases with no gene match: 9. The germline V gene encodes CDR1 LGHNA and CDR2 YSLEER. Here the CDR3 reads CASSQEWSGRARDTQYF. CDR3 nucleotides: TGCGCCAGCAGCCAAGAGTGGAGCGGGAGGGCCAGGGATACGCAGTATTTT.

V is TRBV20-1 and J is TRBJ2-3; 10 positions match TRBD2. The CDR3 spans 15 residues. J was trimmed by 1 base and V by 4 bases; bases with no gene match: 5. CDR1 is DFQATT, CDR2 SNEGSKA, per germline (reference sequence). CDR3 in amino acids: CSAISGTSGTDTQYF. The CDR3 coding sequence is TGCAGTGCTATCTCCGGGACTAGCGGCACAGATACGCAGTATTTT.

This clonotype appeared many times. The CDR3 region has the DNA TGTGCCAGCAGCTCAACGACAGGTAACACTGAAGCTTTCTTT. This translates into CASSSTTGNTEAFF. This chain connects TRBV7-2 to TRBJ1-1, with a weak D call TRBD1 (6 bases). Per germline, CDR1 SGHTA and CDR2 FQGNSA. The CDR3 covers 14 residues. V shed 4 bases and J shed 2 bases, with 11 bases lying between them.

At least ten counts were recorded for this clonotype. The CDR3 DNA reads as TGTGCCAGCAACTTAGCGGGAGGGGCAGATACGCAGTATTTT. Residues: CASNLAGGADTQYF. The V gene is TRBV5-5, the J gene TRBJ2-3, with TRBD2 matching over 11 bases. The CDR3 sequence is 14 residues long. Germline lookup yields CDR1 SGHKS and CDR2 YYEKEE (reference sequence). V was pared by 6 bases and J by 4 bases, with 4 bases of the junction left unmatched.

In DNA form, the CDR3 reads TGCGCCAGCAGCTTGGCTAGCGCGGAAGAGACCCAGTACTTC. It yields the protein CASSLASAEETQYF. This chain uses TRBV5-1 with TRBJ2-5, with a possible D match to TRBD2 (6 bases). This CDR3 has 14 amino acids. V was pared by 0 bases and J by 3 bases, with 9 bases between. Germline V gene lookup returns CDR1 SGHRS and CDR2 YFSETQ.

This clonotype was seen only a few times. The rearrangement links TRBV10-3 to TRBJ2-5; D call uncertain. Deletions cut 0 bases from V and 2 bases from J, with 10 bases between. Germline CDR1 ENHRY, CDR2 SYGVKD. CDR3 length equals 15 residues. CDR3 DNA: TGTGCCATCAGTGAGTCCTTAGGAAAACAAGAGACCCAGTACTTC. Translation gives CAISESLGKQETQYF.

The sample holds a few counts of this clonotype. The chain uses TRBV2 and TRBJ2-7; D uncertain. V lost 8 bases and J lost 0, with 17 bases in between. Per germline, CDR1 SNHLY and CDR2 FYNNEI. The CDR3 length is 15 residues. The CDR3 DNA reads as TGTGCCAGCGATAGTGGTCAGGAGATCTCCTACGAGCAGTACTTC. Encoded protein: CASDSGQEISYEQYF.

This chain links TRBV2 with TRBJ2-5; the D is unclear. Trimming left V 4 bases short and J 3 bases short, with 12 bases between. Germline assignment: CDR1 SNHLY and CDR2 FYNNEI. CDR3 size: 14 residues. The DNA for the CDR3 is TGTGCCAGCAGTGCGAGCCCCCGGAAAGAGACCCAGTACTTC. Residues: CASSASPRKETQYF.

This clonotype was detected ten times or more. The V gene is TRBV16, the J gene TRBJ2-1; D is possibly TRBD2 (6 bases). The V end was cut by 0 bases, the J end by 13 bases, with 13 bases between. CDR3 length: 13 residues. The V gene's germline CDR1 is KGHSY and CDR2 FQNENV. Written as DNA, the CDR3 is TGTGCCAGCAGCCAATCCACAGTAGCGGATCAGTTCTTC. Its translation: CASSQSTVADQFF.

In its sample, this clonotype was seen a few times. The J gene is TRBJ2-7, the V gene TRBV20-1; 14 bases map to TRBD2. This CDR3 has 14 residues. The V and J ends lost 6 bases and 5 bases, in that order; junction bases with no gene match: 6. In germline, CDR1 is DFQATT, CDR2 SNEGSKA (reference sequence). CDR3 loop: CSARGTSGSHEQYF. The CDR3 DNA reads TGCAGTGCGCGGGGGACTAGCGGGAGCCACGAGCAGTACTTC.